These T cell receptor beta chains were read from a single sample in a study of T cell responses to AZD1222 COVID-19 vaccine. Using immunoSEQ multiplex PCR, the repertoire was profiled, and TCRdb retains in-frame clones only, with some absent. The sample has roughly 120,000 clones; approximately 90% are singletons. The source material was peripheral blood, sampled 28 days after the second AZD1222 dose. The receptor set was obtained from an adult who received the AZD1222 COVID-19 vaccine. Both conserved end residues are part of each CDR3. The D gene is left open where the match is weak. Not every row has a clone size; where given, it reads once, few, many or a size class.

V	D	size	J	DNA	CDR3
TRBV6-1	NA	NA	TRBJ2-3	TGTGCCAGCAGTGAGGGGGTATCCCGCACAGATACGCAGTATTTT	CASSEGVSRTDTQYF
TRBV6-6	TRBD1	NA	TRBJ1-5	TGTGCCAGCAGTTCCAACCAGAGGGGGCAACAGCCCCAGCATTTT	CASSSNQRGQQPQHF
TRBV25-1	TRBD1	NA	TRBJ2-7	TGTGCCAGCAGCAGAGGGACAGGGGCTAAAGAGCAGTACTTC	CASSRGTGAKEQYF
TRBV5-1	TRBD2	NA	TRBJ2-1	TGCGCCAGCAGCCCGGTGGGGGAGGGCCTTTCCGAGCAGTTCTTC	CASSPVGEGLSEQFF
TRBV3-1/TRBV3-2	TRBD2	NA	TRBJ2-1	TGTGCCAGCAGCCTCGATTCTAGCGGGAGCTCCTACAATGAGCAGTTCTTC	CASSLDSSGSSYNEQFF
TRBV18	NA	NA	TRBJ1-1	TGTGCCAGCTCACCCCCGCTTAGACAGCGGACTGAAGCTTTCTTT	CASSPPLRQRTEAFF
TRBV30	NA	NA	TRBJ2-3	TGTGCCTGGAGCGAAAGCACAGATACGCAGTATTTT	CAWSESTDTQYF
TRBV7-3	NA	NA	TRBJ1-5	TGTGCCAGCCCTTACGCCTCGGGGGAATATAGCAATCAGCCCCAGCATTTT	CASPYASGEYSNQPQHF
TRBV6-5	TRBD2	NA	TRBJ2-5	TGTGCCAGCAGTCCCGGGGGGGAACAAGAGACCCAGTACTTC	CASSPGGEQETQYF
TRBV6-5	NA	NA	TRBJ1-2	TGTGCCAGCAGTTACTCGTCAGGGAACTATGGCTACACCTTC	CASSYSSGNYGYTF
TRBV4-2	NA	NA	TRBJ2-2	TGTGCCAGCAGCCAAGATCCAGGATCCGGGGAGCTGTTTTTT	CASSQDPGSGELFF
TRBV3-1/TRBV3-2	NA	NA	TRBJ1-4	TGTGCCAGCAGCCAGGGCAGAGGTAACGAAAAACTGTTTTTT	CASSQGRGNEKLFF
TRBV11-2	NA	NA	TRBJ1-3	TGTGCCAGCAGCTTATGGGCAGATGGAAACACCATATATTTT	CASSLWADGNTIYF
TRBV9	NA	NA	TRBJ1-5	TGTGCCAGCAGTCTACAGGGCAGTCAGCCCCAGCATTTT	CASSLQGSQPQHF
TRBV27	TRBD1	once	TRBJ1-6	TGTGCCAGTTGGACAGGGATCGCTTCACCCCTCCACTTT	CASWTGIASPLHF
TRBV10-3	NA	NA	TRBJ1-5	TGTGCCATCAGTGATTCGTGGGGAGAGAATCAGCCCCAGCATTTT	CAISDSWGENQPQHF
TRBV5-1	NA	NA	TRBJ2-1	TGCGCCAGCAGCCCTGCGGCGGGAACGCCATACAATGAGCAGTTCTTC	CASSPAAGTPYNEQFF
TRBV5-1	NA	NA	TRBJ1-5	TGCGCCAGCAGCCCCCGGGGGGGGAGACAGCCCCAGCATTTT	CASSPRGGRQPQHF
TRBV5-1	NA	once	TRBJ2-3	TGCGCCAGCAGCTTGGAGGGGATATTAGATACGCAGTATTTT	CASSLEGILDTQYF
TRBV6-6	TRBD2	NA	TRBJ2-4	TGTGCCAGCAGGCAACGGCGGGAGGGGAAAAACATTCAGTACTTC	CASRQRREGKNIQYF
TRBV5-1	NA	NA	TRBJ2-7	TGCGCCAGCAGTTGGGATAGCGGATCCGACTACGAGCAGTACTTC	CASSWDSGSDYEQYF
TRBV9	NA	NA	TRBJ1-6	TGTGCCAGCAGCGCCAATAATTCACCCCTCCACTTT	CASSANNSPLHF
TRBV6-4	NA	NA	TRBJ2-1	TGTGCCAGCAGTGACTCAAGCGGTGCCTACAATGAGCAGTTCTTC	CASSDSSGAYNEQFF
TRBV10-3	TRBD1	once	TRBJ2-3	TGTGCCATCAGTGAGCTAGGGGGCAACATCAAAGATACGCAGTATTTT	CAISELGGNIKDTQYF
TRBV12-3/TRBV12-4	NA	once	TRBJ2-3	TGTGCCAGCAGTTTAGGGGAGATTACGCAGTATTTT	CASSLGEITQYF
TRBV13	NA	NA	TRBJ2-2	TGTGCCAGCAGCCCAGCCACCGGGGAGCTGTTTTTT	CASSPATGELFF
TRBV4-1	TRBD1	NA	TRBJ2-7	TGCGCCAGCAGCCGCGAGCGGACAGGGCTCTACGAGCAGTACTTC	CASSRERTGLYEQYF
TRBV18	TRBD1	NA	TRBJ1-1	TGTGCCAGCTCACCACTCCGGGACAGGGGGAGCGGCGGGGCTTTCTTT	CASSPLRDRGSGGAFF
TRBV3-1/TRBV3-2	NA	NA	TRBJ2-1	TGTGCCAGCAGCCCCAATACGGACGGATCCAATGAGCAGTTCTTC	CASSPNTDGSNEQFF
TRBV28	NA	once	TRBJ1-3	TGTGCCAGCAGTTTTGGGGCGTACTCTGGAAACACCATATATTTT	CASSFGAYSGNTIYF
TRBV7-9	TRBD1	NA	TRBJ1-1	TGTGCCAGCAGCTTATGGGGTCGTGGACAGGGCTCTGAAGCTTTCTTT	CASSLWGRGQGSEAFF
TRBV29-1	NA	NA	TRBJ2-7	TGCAGCGTTGGATCGGGGGCGTACGAGCAGTACTTC	CSVGSGAYEQYF
TRBV5-4	NA	NA	TRBJ1-1	TGTGCCAGCAGCTTGGACAGGGACACTGAAGCTTTCTTT	CASSLDRDTEAFF
TRBV4-1	TRBD2	NA	TRBJ2-3	TGCGCCAGCAGCCAAGCCCCTAGCGGGAGTACACCAGATACGCAGTATTTT	CASSQAPSGSTPDTQYF
TRBV28	TRBD1	NA	TRBJ2-4	TGTGCCAGCAGTTCACGGACAGGGGGGATTCAGTACTTC	CASSSRTGGIQYF